A single sample is the source of the 30 T cell receptor beta chains below, sequenced in a study of shared clonotypes between healthy human individuals. Profiling relied on immunoSEQ multiplex PCR, and the TCRdb table lists in-frame clones only, not all of them. The sample comprises about 1.5 million clones, around 98% of which are singletons, and 0.45% rests with the top ten. Sequencing used naive CD4+ T cells sorted from blood. Described subset: CD45RA+ positively selected. The receptors originated from a man younger than 45 in good health.

The chain has TRBV18 and TRBJ2-3; D is unresolved. The CDR3 has 15 residues. Trimming took off 2 bases at V and 3 bases at J, with 12 bases between the two ends. The germline V gene has CDR1 KGHSH and CDR2 LQKENI. In DNA form, the CDR3 reads TGTGCCAGCTCACCATTTGACCTGGGAACAGATACGCAGTATTTT. Its translation is CASSPFDLGTDTQYF.

This chain joins TRBV30 and TRBJ1-1; TRBD1 is a possible D gene (6 bases). This CDR3 spans 15 amino acids. The germline V and J ends were trimmed by 3 bases and 9 bases, with 23 bases remaining between them. Germline CDR1 reads GTSNPN; CDR2 reads SVGIG (reference sequence). CDR3 residues: CAWSATIRTGTQAFF. CDR3 nucleotides: TGTGCCTGGAGCGCGACTATTCGGACTGGGACACAAGCTTTCTTT.

Details on this clone: The same CDR3 also results from other DNA sequences found in this sample. This rearrangement joins TRBV5-1 to TRBJ1-1; no reliable D call. With 0 bases removed from V and 5 bases from J, the gap between germline ends came to 8 bases. Germline loops: CDR1 SGHRS, CDR2 YFSETQ. The length of the CDR3 is 13 residues. DNA of the CDR3: TGCGCCAGCAGCTTGGTAGGACGGACTGAAGCTTTCTTT. It encodes CASSLVGRTEAFF. Full variable domain (missing parts from reference TRBV5-1 and TRBJ1-1): KAGVTQTPRYLIKTRGQQVTLSCSPISGHRSVSWYQQTPGQGLQFLFEYFSETQRNKGNFPGRFSGRQFSNSRSEMNVSTLELGDSALYLCASSLVGRTEAFFGQGTRLTVV.

The chain employs TRBV5-4 and TRBJ2-3, with 10 positions matching TRBD2. CDR3 size: 16 residues. Trimming took 3 bases from V and 5 from J; bases not matched to a gene: 9. Germline CDR1 SGHNT, CDR2 YYREEE (reference sequence). In DNA form, the CDR3 reads TGTGCCAGCAGCTCGTTCCTAGCGGGAGTGGGAGATACGCAGTATTTT. Translating gives CASSSFLAGVGDTQYF.

The chain recombines TRBV5-4 with TRBJ1-2; 8 bases are shared with TRBD1. The germline V gene encodes CDR1 SGHNT and CDR2 YYREEE (reference sequence). This CDR3 region has 16 residues. After removal of 1 base from V and 6 bases from J, the junction contained 11 bases not matched to a gene. The CDR3 region has the DNA TGTGCCAGCAGCTTGCCAGCAGGGGCAGGGGGCGATGGCTACACCTTC. Its protein product is CASSLPAGAGGDGYTF.

The rearrangement joins TRBV30 to TRBJ2-7; D is perhaps TRBD2 (6 bases). With 7 bases removed from V and 3 bases from J, the gap between germline ends came to 10 bases. Germline V CDR1 and CDR2: GTSNPN, SVGIG (reference sequence). CDR3 length: 11 amino acids. The CDR3 bases are TGTGCCTTGGAGGGGAGCTACGAGCAGTACTTC. Translated, it gives CALEGSYEQYF.

This sequence joins TRBV5-1 and TRBJ2-3, with D perhaps given as TRBD1 or TRBD2 (5 bases each). V was clipped by 0 bases and J by 5 bases, with 16 bases between them. The CDR3 consists of 16 residues. CDR1 SGHRS and CDR2 YFSETQ come from the germline V gene. CDR3 coding DNA: TGCGCCAGCAGCTTGGGTCCGCGCGAGAGGGGAGATACGCAGTATTTT. It encodes CASSLGPRERGDTQYF.

The chain has TRBV25-1 and TRBJ2-7, with a weak D call TRBD1 (6 bases). The CDR3 sequence is 13 residues long. CDR1 is MGHDK, CDR2 SYGVNS, per germline. V was cut by 6 bases and J by 2 bases, with 11 bases left in between. CDR3 sequence: CASRNRETYEQYF. The CDR3 region has the DNA TGTGCCAGCAGAAACAGGGAGACCTACGAGCAGTACTTC.

V gene TRBV6-5 combines with J gene TRBJ1-2, with D unclear. The germline CDR1 and CDR2 sequences are MNHEY and SVGAGI. The germline V and J ends were trimmed by 7 bases and 8 bases, with 14 bases remaining between them. This CDR3 has 12 residues. The CDR3 reads CASTSSGGGYTF. The CDR3 DNA sequence: TGTGCCAGCACCTCTTCAGGTGGAGGCTACACCTTC.

V and J are TRBV11-2 and TRBJ2-7; 11 bases align to TRBD2. CDR3 length: 16 amino acids. Germline V gene lookup returns CDR1 SGHAT and CDR2 FQNNGV. V shed 3 bases, J shed 5 bases, and the junction held 9 bases outside the gene matches. The CDR3 DNA reads as TGTGCCAGCAGCTTCGGAATAGCGGGAGGGGTCCACGAGCAGTACTTC. This encodes CASSFGIAGGVHEQYF.

The rearrangement links TRBV5-4 to TRBJ1-4; perhaps TRBD1 as D (5 bases). The V end lost 2 bases, the J end lost 3 bases, and 26 bases lay between the germline ends. The CDR3 totals 20 residues. Germline CDR1 SGHNT, CDR2 YYREEE (reference sequence). In DNA form, the CDR3 reads TGTGCCAGCAGCTTCTCGGACTCGCACGGGGGAAGGCGTGCTAATGAAAAACTGTTTTTT. Translation: CASSFSDSHGGRRANEKLFF.

This clone was found once. The CDR3 DNA sequence: TGTGCCAGCAGCGTAGCCGCAGGGAAGGCGGAAGCTTTCTTT. This translates into CASSVAAGKAEAFF. The genes are TRBV9 and TRBJ1-1; the D gene is possibly TRBD1 (5 bases). CDR3 length: 14 amino acids. CDR1 is SGDLS and CDR2 is YYNGEE in the germline V gene. The germline V and J ends were trimmed by 0 bases and 8 bases, with 14 bases remaining between them.

V and J are TRBV5-1 and TRBJ1-1; D remains unclear. Germline V CDR1 and CDR2: SGHRS, YFSETQ. The length of the CDR3 is 14 residues. The V gene lost 0 bases and the J gene lost 6 bases, with 12 bases spanning the gap. The CDR3 protein is CASSLGLTGAEAFF. The CDR3 DNA sequence: TGCGCCAGCAGCTTGGGGCTCACTGGGGCTGAAGCTTTCTTT.

The chain couples TRBV5-5 to TRBJ2-7, with a possible D match to TRBD1 (6 bases). CDR1 and CDR2 from the germline V gene are SGHKS and YYEKEE (reference sequence). The CDR3 has 14 residues. V was clipped by 0 bases and J by 2 bases, with 9 bases between them. The CDR3 spells CASSLVGGPYEQYF. The CDR3 coding sequence is TGTGCCAGCAGCTTGGTTGGGGGCCCCTACGAGCAGTACTTC.

Points on this clone: This specimen includes other DNA sequences encoding the same CDR3. The V gene is TRBV6-5, the J gene TRBJ2-2; D is uncertain. CDR3 length equals 11 residues. The germline V and J ends were trimmed by 9 bases and 2 bases, with 4 bases remaining between them. Germline V CDR1 and CDR2: MNHEY, SVGAGI. CDR3 residues: CASSNTGELFF. The CDR3 nucleotides read TGTGCCAGTAGTAACACCGGGGAGCTGTTTTTT.

The V call is TRBV20-1, the J call TRBJ2-7; D possibly corresponds to TRBD1 (7 bases). The germline gives CDR1 DFQATT, CDR2 SNEGSKA (reference sequence). V was trimmed by 7 bases and J by 4 bases, leaving 11 bases between them. The CDR3 is 11 residues long. CDR3 sequence (DNA): TGCAGTGTCAGGGGGAGGTACGAGCAGTACTTC. Its translation is CSVRGRYEQYF.

This clone was recorded a few times. This chain connects TRBV6-1 to TRBJ2-7; 10 nucleotides match TRBD2. The V gene end was trimmed by 0 bases and the J gene end by 2 bases; junction bases not matched to a gene: 1. Germline V CDR1 and CDR2: MNHNS, SASEGT. The CDR3 loop spans 15 amino acids. The CDR3 bases are TGTGCCAGCAGTGAAGCGCTAGCGGGAGCCTACGAGCAGTACTTC. It codes for CASSEALAGAYEQYF.

The chain recombines TRBV9 with TRBJ1-1, with TRBD1 matching over 8 bases. V was clipped by 4 bases and J by 5 bases; unmatched bases: 10. The CDR3 contains 15 residues. Germline CDR1 and CDR2: SGDLS and YYNGEE. CDR3 sequence (DNA): TGTGCCAGCAGCCCCCGGACAGGGAAAGGGACTGAAGCTTTCTTT. Its protein is CASSPRTGKGTEAFF.

The V call is TRBV18, the J call TRBJ1-1; 9 nucleotides align to TRBD1. Looked up from germline, CDR1 is KGHSH and CDR2 is LQKENI. CDR3 length equals 15 residues. With 3 bases clipped from V and 1 base from J, the junction kept 3 bases outside the gene matches. This CDR3 is CASSPWDRENTEAFF. CDR3 nucleotide sequence: TGTGCCAGCTCACCCTGGGACAGGGAGAACACTGAAGCTTTCTTT. Full variable domain (rest looked up from reference TRBV18 and TRBJ1-1): NAGVMQNPRHLVRRRGQEARLRCSPMKGHSHVYWYRQLPEEGLKFMVYLQKENIIDESGMPKERFSAEFPKEGPSILRIQQVVRGDSAAYFCASSPWDRENTEAFFGQGTRLTVV.

V is TRBV5-1 and J is TRBJ2-5; 10 positions match TRBD2. Losses at the gene ends were 0 bases for V and 7 bases for J; bases not matched to a gene: 9. Germline CDR1 SGHRS, CDR2 YFSETQ. This CDR3 comprises 16 residues. CDR3 loop: CASSLAPSGSSGTQYF. CDR3 DNA: TGCGCCAGCAGCTTGGCCCCTAGCGGGAGTAGTGGGACCCAGTACTTC.

This sequence joins TRBV6-1 and TRBJ1-2; D unclear. Looked up from germline, CDR1 is MNHNS and CDR2 is SASEGT. Trimming took off 7 bases at V and 1 base at J, with 13 bases between the two ends. The CDR3 is 14 amino acids. The CDR3 coding sequence is TGTGCCAGCACCCGAAGTCAGAATAACTATGGCTACACCTTC. It is translated as CASTRSQNNYGYTF.

The CDR3 DNA reads TGTGCCAGCTCACTAGCGGGAGGGACCTACGAGCAGTACTTC. Residues: CASSLAGGTYEQYF. This chain uses TRBV7-2 with TRBJ2-7; 13 nucleotides align to TRBD2. The CDR3 consists of 14 residues. V shed 8 bases, J shed 2 bases, and the junction held 3 bases outside the gene matches. Per germline, CDR1 SGHTA and CDR2 FQGNSA. Full variable domain (remainder filled in from reference TRBV7-2 and TRBJ2-7): GAGVSQSPSNKVTEKGKDVELRCDPISGHTALYWYRQSLGQGLEFLIYFQGNSAPDKSGLPSDRFSAERTGGSVSTLTIQRTQQEDSAVYLCASSLAGGTYEQYFGPGTRLTVT.

This clone appeared once. The chain carries TRBV10-3 and TRBJ2-3; D gene uncertain. Trimming took 5 bases from V and 0 from J, leaving 9 bases between them. This CDR3 is 14 amino acids long. Germline loops: CDR1 ENHRY, CDR2 SYGVKD. The DNA for the CDR3 is TGTGCCATCAGTAGAGCGCCGAGCACAGATACGCAGTATTTT. Its protein product is CAISRAPSTDTQYF.

This sequence joins TRBV5-4 and TRBJ1-1, with D perhaps matching TRBD1 (6 bases). Trimming removed 3 bases at V and 3 bases at J, with 21 bases between. The CDR3 runs 17 residues. Germline V gives CDR1 SGHNT, CDR2 YYREEE (reference sequence). CDR3 loop: CASSSKHRGGRDTEAFF. The CDR3 region has the DNA TGTGCCAGCAGCTCGAAACACAGAGGGGGGCGAGACACTGAAGCTTTCTTT.

The chain is built from TRBV2 and TRBJ2-7; tentatively, D is TRBD2 (7 bases). CDR3 length equals 16 residues. Trimming took off 2 bases at V and 0 bases at J, with 14 bases between the two ends. Germline V gene data show CDR1 as SNHLY and CDR2 as FYNNEI. DNA of the CDR3: TGTGCCAGCAGTGAAAGGGGGGGCAGGAGCTCCTACGAGCAGTACTTC. This encodes CASSERGGRSSYEQYF.

This chain links TRBV6-1 with TRBJ1-5; no firm D call. This CDR3 is 15 amino acids long. Trimming cost V 6 bases and J 0 bases, with 12 bases left between them. Germline V lookup: CDR1 MNHNS, CDR2 SASEGT. In nucleotides, the CDR3 is TGTGCCAGCAGGACGGGGTTAAGTAGCAATCAGCCCCAGCATTTT. It translates to CASRTGLSSNQPQHF.

This clone was seen once. The chain has TRBV5-4 and TRBJ2-3; 14 bases line up with TRBD2. The CDR3 is 16 residues long. From germline, CDR1 is SGHNT and CDR2 YYREEE (reference sequence). The V and J ends lost 4 bases and 7 bases, in that order; junction bases with no gene match: 8. For the CDR3, the DNA is TGTGCCAGCAGCCCGGGACTAGCGGGAGCTGCGAATACGCAGTATTTT. Protein: CASSPGLAGAANTQYF.

This clone was found once. The J gene is TRBJ2-3, the V gene TRBV5-1; 8 bases agree with TRBD1. The CDR3 runs to 15 residues. Germline CDR1 and CDR2: SGHRS and YFSETQ. The V segment lost 4 bases and the J segment 1 base; nucleotides outside the gene matches: 5. The CDR3 nucleotides read TGCGCCAGCAGCCCCGACAGGGGAGGCACAGATACGCAGTATTTT. Residues: CASSPDRGGTDTQYF.

The J gene is TRBJ2-6, the V gene TRBV11-2, with D maybe TRBD1 (5 bases). There are 16 residues in the CDR3. V dropped 4 bases and J dropped 2 bases, with 12 bases sitting between them. From germline, CDR1 is SGHAT and CDR2 FQNNGV. CDR3 DNA: TGTGCCAGCAGCTACGGTAGGGGCGCTGGGGCCAACGTCCTGACTTTC. Translating gives CASSYGRGAGANVLTF.

This chain joins TRBV28 and TRBJ2-7; D gene unclear. Germline CDR1 reads MDHEN; CDR2 reads SYDVKM. V gave up 3 bases and J gave up 11 bases, with 14 bases separating them. The CDR3 extends over 12 amino acids. DNA for the CDR3: TGTGCCAGCAGTTTCACCGGACGCTGGAAGTACTTC. Encoded protein: CASSFTGRWKYF.